Below, 25 T cell receptor beta chains from the same sample are listed, as sequenced in a study of T cell responses to AZD1222 COVID-19 vaccine. Clones were sequenced by immunoSEQ multiplex PCR, and TCRdb holds only the in-frame ones, with some missing. The sample holds about 62,000 clones, around three quarters seen once. The source was peripheral blood, collected on day 0 of AZD1222 vaccination. These receptors all come from an adult in good health.

This clone was observed once. The chain has TRBV9 and TRBJ2-6, with D perhaps TRBD1 or TRBD2 (5 bases each). The length of the CDR3 is 14 residues. The V end lost 7 bases, the J end lost 2 bases, and 10 bases lay between the germline ends. Per germline, CDR1 SGDLS and CDR2 YYNGEE. This CDR3 is CASGGVAGANVLTF. The CDR3 DNA is TGTGCCAGCGGGGGAGTCGCTGGGGCCAACGTCCTGACTTTC.

V is TRBV6-6 and J is TRBJ1-2; D call uncertain. The CDR3 is 13 residues long. Germline V gives CDR1 MNHNY, CDR2 SVGAGI (reference sequence). V was shortened by 8 bases and J by 2 bases, with 12 bases between the two germline ends. The CDR3 region is CASSQDLNYGYTF. The CDR3 DNA reads TGTGCCAGCTCCCAAGACTTAAACTATGGCTACACCTTC.

This chain connects TRBV6-1 to TRBJ2-1; TRBD2 aligns across 10 bases. With V trimmed by 4 bases and J by 4 bases, 7 bases remained unmatched. Germline V lookup: CDR1 MNHNS, CDR2 SASEGT. The CDR3 has 16 residues. The CDR3 DNA reads as TGTGCCAGCAGTGGGCTAGCGGGGGCCCTATACAATGAGCAGTTCTTC. Translated, it gives CASSGLAGALYNEQFF.

This chain uses TRBV24-1 with TRBJ2-5, with 8 bases aligning to TRBD1. The V gene's germline CDR1 is KGHDR and CDR2 SFDVKD. The V gene end was trimmed by 0 bases and the J gene end by 5 bases; junction bases not matched to a gene: 1. The CDR3 is made up of 14 amino acids. In DNA form, the CDR3 reads TGTGCCACCAGTGATTTGAACAGGGGGGAGACCCAGTACTTC. It is translated as CATSDLNRGETQYF.

This rearrangement joins TRBV30 to TRBJ1-1; the D is unclear. The CDR3 runs to 13 residues. Trimming removed 3 bases from V and 5 bases from J, with 13 bases in between. Germline values: CDR1 GTSNPN, CDR2 SVGIG (reference sequence). DNA for the CDR3: TGTGCCTGGAGCCTGATTATGGGGACTGAAGCTTTCTTT. Encoded protein: CAWSLIMGTEAFF.

The chain combines TRBV20-1 with TRBJ2-3; D unresolved. With 1 base removed from V and 6 bases from J, the gap between germline ends came to 5 bases. This CDR3 has 11 residues. In germline, CDR1 is DFQATT, CDR2 SNEGSKA (reference sequence). CDR3 in DNA: TGCAGTGCTAGAGTGGAGGATACGCAGTATTTT. It is translated as CSARVEDTQYF.

The chain has TRBV6-2 or TRBV6-3 and TRBJ2-1, with 15 bases matching TRBD2. Germline-derived CDR1 and CDR2 are MNHEY and SVGEGT. V gave up 6 bases and J gave up 7 bases; unmatched junction bases: 10. The CDR3 totals 17 residues. The CDR3 sequence: CASSWRTSGGATNEQFF. As DNA, the CDR3 is TGTGCCAGCAGCTGGAGGACTAGCGGGGGGGCTACGAATGAGCAGTTCTTC.

The chain recombines TRBV5-5 with TRBJ1-1, with D maybe TRBD1 (5 bases). The CDR3 loop spans 14 amino acids. Germline-derived CDR1 and CDR2 are SGHKS and YYEKEE (reference sequence). Trimming cost V 3 bases and J 1 base, with 10 bases left between them. CDR3 amino acids: CASSSSGSNTEAFF. The CDR3 DNA reads TGTGCCAGCAGCTCCTCAGGGTCGAACACTGAAGCTTTCTTT.

This clone was counted only a few times. The chain is built from TRBV29-1 and TRBJ1-2; D unresolved. The V end was cut by 7 bases, the J end by 4 bases, with 7 bases between. Per germline, CDR1 SQVTM and CDR2 ANQGSEA. The CDR3 covers 10 residues. The DNA for the CDR3 is TGCAGCGCCCTATCCTATGGCTACACCTTC. Protein product: CSALSYGYTF.

In DNA, the CDR3 is TGTGCCAGCAGCTTGGACTCCTACGAGCAGTACTTC. Its protein product is CASSLDSYEQYF. This chain joins TRBV11-3 and TRBJ2-7; D is uncertain. Germline loops: CDR1 SGHNT, CDR2 YENEEA. V was cut by 3 bases and J by 0 bases, with 3 bases left in between. CDR3 length: 12 amino acids.

The rearrangement links TRBV2 to TRBJ2-3, with no clear D. CDR1 and CDR2 from the germline V gene are SNHLY and FYNNEI. V was shortened by 5 bases and J by 6 bases, with 12 bases between the two germline ends. This CDR3 is 13 amino acids long. The DNA for the CDR3 is TGTGCCAGCAGTCAAAACGAAGAGGATACGCAGTATTTT. Protein sequence: CASSQNEEDTQYF.

The J gene is TRBJ1-2, the V gene TRBV4-3; possible D gene TRBD1, 5 bases. The CDR3 has 14 residues. Germline-derived CDR1 and CDR2 are LGHNA and YSLEER. Trimming shortened V by 0 bases and J by 4 bases, and 9 bases separated the two germline ends. In nucleotides, the CDR3 is TGCGCCAGCAGCCAAGATAGGGACCCCTATGGCTACACCTTC. It yields the protein CASSQDRDPYGYTF.

The chain links TRBV7-9 to TRBJ2-7; D may be TRBD1 or TRBD2 (5 bases each). Trimming left V 4 bases short and J 3 bases short, with 19 bases between. The CDR3 consists of 16 residues. Germline assignment: CDR1 SEHNR and CDR2 FQNEAQ (reference sequence). The CDR3 DNA reads TGTGCCAGCAGCTCCCACCGGGACGGACCCTACTACGAGCAGTACTTC. Translated: CASSSHRDGPYYEQYF. The full variable domain, with the rest looked up from reference TRBV7-9 and TRBJ2-7, is DTGVSQNPRHKITKRGQNVTFRCDPISEHNRLYWYRQTLGQGPEFLTYFQNEAQLEKSRLLSDRFSAERPKGSFSTLEIQRTEQGDSAMYLCASSSHRDGPYYEQYFGPGTRLTVT.

This clone has a handful of counts. The chain recombines TRBV7-8 with TRBJ1-5; 9 nucleotides agree with TRBD1. Germline V gives CDR1 SGHVS, CDR2 FQNEAQ. The CDR3 is made up of 15 amino acids. The ends lost 5 bases at V and 5 bases at J; junction bases unmatched: 7. The CDR3 here is CASSRDRVYYQPQHF. The CDR3 region has the DNA TGTGCCAGCAGCCGGGACAGGGTTTACTATCAGCCCCAGCATTTT.

This chain joins TRBV7-9 and TRBJ1-2; 9 bases align to TRBD1. V was clipped by 1 base and J by 4 bases; unmatched bases: 1. The CDR3 runs 14 residues. Germline V gene lookup returns CDR1 SEHNR and CDR2 FQNEAQ (reference sequence). CDR3 loop: CASSLGDRAYGYTF. In nucleotides, the CDR3 is TGTGCCAGCAGCTTAGGGGACAGGGCCTATGGCTACACCTTC.

The chain uses TRBV5-6 and TRBJ1-2, with 9 bases lining up with TRBD1. Germline V CDR1 and CDR2: SGHDT, YYEEEE. The junction had 6 bases not matched to a gene; V was cut back by 4 bases and J by 8 bases. CDR3 length: 13 amino acids. The CDR3 coding sequence is TGTGCCAGCAGCCTGACAGGGGGGAGCGGCTACACCTTC. This gives the protein CASSLTGGSGYTF.

V usage is TRBV6-5 and J usage is TRBJ2-3; 7 bases match TRBD2. V lost 5 bases and J lost 1; bases outside the gene matches: 3. The CDR3 runs to 14 residues. Germline lookup yields CDR1 MNHEY and CDR2 SVGAGI. The CDR3 coding sequence is TGTGCCAGCAGTATTCTAGCGGGCACAGATACGCAGTATTTT. Its translation: CASSILAGTDTQYF.

The CDR3, as DNA: TGTGCCAGCAGTTTATCACCGGGACAGCTCTATGGCTACACCTTC. It specifies CASSLSPGQLYGYTF. The V and J genes are TRBV27 and TRBJ1-2, with 7 bases fitting TRBD1. The germline CDR1 and CDR2 sequences are MNHEY and SMNVEV (reference sequence). This CDR3 region has 15 residues. The ends lost 0 bases at V and 4 bases at J; junction bases unmatched: 5.

The CDR3 loop is CASGPGLFEQFF. Written as DNA, the CDR3 is TGTGCTAGTGGCCCGGGACTATTTGAGCAGTTCTTC. This chain joins TRBV12-5 and TRBJ2-1; the match to TRBD2 covers 7 bases. The CDR3 runs to 12 residues. In germline, CDR1 is LGHNT, CDR2 FRNRAP. The trim removed 6 bases at V and 9 bases at J, leaving 5 bases unmatched. The whole variable domain, remainder taken from reference TRBV12-5 and TRBJ2-1, is DARVTQTPRHKVTEMGQEVTMRCQPILGHNTVFWYRQTMMQGLELLAYFRNRAPLDDSGMPKDRFSAEMPDATLATLKIQPSEPRDSAVYFCASGPGLFEQFFGPGTRLTVL.

The chain has TRBV2 and TRBJ1-6; 8 positions match TRBD1. Germline loops: CDR1 SNHLY, CDR2 FYNNEI. Germline trimming cut 4 bases from V and 5 bases from J; bases unmatched to any gene: 13. This CDR3 has 18 amino acids. The CDR3 nucleotides read TGTGCCAGCAGTGCGTTACCCGGGACAGGACGTAATAATTCACCCCTCCACTTT. Translating it yields CASSALPGTGRNNSPLHF.

The rearrangement links TRBV6-5 to TRBJ1-2; D unclear. Germline lookup yields CDR1 MNHEY and CDR2 SVGAGI. The V end was cut by 4 bases, the J end by 7 bases, with 13 bases between. This CDR3 is 13 amino acids long. The chain's CDR3 is CASSFALDRGYTF. CDR3 sequence (DNA): TGTGCCAGCAGTTTTGCCCTCGACCGTGGCTACACCTTC.

The chain combines TRBV7-8 with TRBJ2-3; the match to TRBD1 covers 7 bases. The germline gives CDR1 SGHVS, CDR2 FQNEAQ. V shed 5 bases and J 8 bases; nucleotides not matched to a gene: 7. The CDR3 extends over 13 amino acids. CDR3 sequence reads: CASSESSGGTQYF. The CDR3 DNA sequence: TGTGCCAGCAGCGAGTCATCAGGGGGTACGCAGTATTTT.

The CDR3 nucleotides read TGTGCCAGCAGCCCCCCCCAGGCAGATACGCAGTATTTT. Translating gives CASSPPQADTQYF. The chain is built from TRBV12-1 and TRBJ2-3; the D call TRBD1 from the table was never checked on the DNA. TRBV12-1 is a known pseudogene. CDR3 length: 13 residues.

The genes are TRBV7-8 and TRBJ2-7; 7 bases map to TRBD2. V dropped 7 bases and J dropped 6; count of bases not matched to a gene: 18. This CDR3 contains 16 residues. From germline, CDR1 is SGHVS and CDR2 FQNEAQ. CDR3 DNA sequence: TGTGCCAGCACCCCCAGCCGCAGAGAAGGACTAGGCGAGCAGTACTTC. It encodes CASTPSRREGLGEQYF.

The chain links TRBV4-3 to TRBJ1-2; D ambiguous. This CDR3 has 15 amino acids. Germline V CDR1 and CDR2: LGHNA, YSLEER. V dropped 1 base and J dropped 0 bases, with 9 bases sitting between them. CDR3 nucleotides: TGCGCCAGCAGCCAAGTTGAATTTACTAACTATGGCTACACCTTC. Translated: CASSQVEFTNYGYTF.